This TCR beta chain was retrieved from a study of cytotoxic CD8 clonotypes in ibrutinib-treated CLL. About the study: Among patients, some 24 responded partially and 2 completely; around 15 then stayed remitted and approximately twelve progressed after median around 70 months.

Turning to this clone: Its antigen is as yet unknown.

The CDR3 spans 15 residues. V was trimmed by 0 bases and J by 3 bases, leaving 13 bases between them. The V gene's germline CDR1 is SGHRS and CDR2 YFSETQ. The study, taken as a whole, reports: At ibrutinib response, clonality increased, and at progression it declined back toward baseline.

Measured with immunoSEQ multiplex PCR; TCRdb has only the in-frame clones, and not every one. The top ten clones hold under 35% of a sample with roughly 100,000 clones, 70% to 85% of them seen once. The sample was PBMCs, taken after 12 months of ibrutinib treatment. This chain connects TRBV5-1 to TRBJ2-7; perhaps TRBD1 as D (5 bases). This receptor was taken from a human donor with chronic lymphocytic leukemia. For the CDR3, the DNA is TGCGCCAGCAGCTTGGAGAGCCAGGGTTTCTACGAGCAGTACTTC. This encodes CASSLESQGFYEQYF.